This record concerns one TCR beta chain sequence. The antigen is undetermined. These data are taken from a study of T-cell memory formation after mild COVID-19. Study-level findings and limits: Contracting CD4+ clones lay largely in CM and EM, with CD8+ ones residing in EMRA.

Each CDR3 protein is one row after TCRdb ran MiXCR on the 5' RACE reads. The table includes around 35,000 distinct CDR3 sequences, approximately 7.7% detected once. V lost 2 bases, J lost 7 bases, and 12 bases lay in between. The CDR3 extends over 14 amino acids. Looked up from germline, CDR1 is SGHRS and CDR2 is YFSETQ. The sequence derives from a man aged 18 to 30 who had mild COVID-19 (a few samples of this study predate the infection). Cell type and time point are not known. V usage is TRBV5-1 and J usage is TRBJ2-2, with D possibly TRBD1 on 6 matching bases. The sequencing sample was made of PBMCs or a T cell subset sorted from them (not recorded which). The CDR3 here is CASSFGQRHGELFF. In nucleotides, the CDR3 is TGCGCCAGCAGCTTCGGACAGCGTCACGGGGAGCTGTTTTTT.